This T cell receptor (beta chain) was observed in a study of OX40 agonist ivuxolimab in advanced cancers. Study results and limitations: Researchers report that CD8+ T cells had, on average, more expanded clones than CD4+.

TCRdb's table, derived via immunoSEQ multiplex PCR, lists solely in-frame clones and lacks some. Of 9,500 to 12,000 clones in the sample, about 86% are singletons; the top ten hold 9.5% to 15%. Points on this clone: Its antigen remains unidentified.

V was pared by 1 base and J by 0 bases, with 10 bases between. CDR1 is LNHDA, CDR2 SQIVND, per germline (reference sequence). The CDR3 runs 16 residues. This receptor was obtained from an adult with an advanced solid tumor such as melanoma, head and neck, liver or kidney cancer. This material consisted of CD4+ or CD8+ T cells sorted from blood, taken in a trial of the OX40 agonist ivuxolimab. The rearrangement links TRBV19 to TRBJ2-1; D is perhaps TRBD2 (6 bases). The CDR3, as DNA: TGTGCCAGTAGTATAGGCACGGGGGACTCCTACAATGAGCAGTTCTTC. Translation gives CASSIGTGDSYNEQFF. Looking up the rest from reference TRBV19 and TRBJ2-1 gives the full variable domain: DGGITQSPKYLFRKEGQNVTLSCEQNLNHDAMYWYRQDPGQGLRLIYYSQIVNDFQKGDIAEGYSVSREKKESFPLTVTSAQKNPTAFYLCASSIGTGDSYNEQFFGPGTRLTVL.